This T cell receptor beta chain was sequenced during a study of neurological immune-mediated disorders. The authors produced cDNA by 5'RACE using 10-nucleotide random UMIs. TCRdb re-analysed the 5' RACE reads in MiXCR, keeping a single row per CDR3 protein. In the table there are 30,000 to 40,000 distinct CDR3 sequences, nearly 7.5% of which are singletons. Germline V CDR1 and CDR2: DFQATT, SNEGSKA (reference sequence). V shed 3 bases, J shed 3 bases, and the junction held 7 bases outside the gene matches. CDR3 length: 14 residues. In this sample, this clonotype turned up many times. This receptor was obtained from a woman aged 40 to 50 in good health. Sample: PBMCs. V and J are TRBV20-1 and TRBJ2-7; TRBD1 matches 8 bases. CDR3 sequence: CSARSDRAGYEQYF. For the CDR3, the DNA is TGCAGTGCTAGGTCGGACAGGGCCGGCTACGAGCAGTACTTC.